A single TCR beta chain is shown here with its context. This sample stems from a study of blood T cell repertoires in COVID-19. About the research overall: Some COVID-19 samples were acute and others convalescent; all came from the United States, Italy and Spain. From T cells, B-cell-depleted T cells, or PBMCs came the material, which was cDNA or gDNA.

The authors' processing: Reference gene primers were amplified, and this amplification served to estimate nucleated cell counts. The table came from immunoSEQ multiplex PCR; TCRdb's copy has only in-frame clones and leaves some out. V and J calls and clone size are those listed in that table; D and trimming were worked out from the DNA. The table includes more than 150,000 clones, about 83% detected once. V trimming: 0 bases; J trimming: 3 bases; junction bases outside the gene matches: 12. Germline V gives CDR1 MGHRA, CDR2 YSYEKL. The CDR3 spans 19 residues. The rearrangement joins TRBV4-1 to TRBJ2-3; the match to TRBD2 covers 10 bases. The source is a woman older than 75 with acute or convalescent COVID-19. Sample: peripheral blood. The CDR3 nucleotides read TGCGCCAGCAGCCAAGATATGACTAGCGGGTATAGAATGACAGATACGCAGTATTTT. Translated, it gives CASSQDMTSGYRMTDTQYF.